This TCR beta chain was sequenced in a study of naive and memory T cell subsets. Whole-study results and caveats: In naive cells, over 90% of TCR sequences were seen only once. Especially in CD8 cells, naive repertoires contained a few larger clonotypes, possibly CD45RA-re-expressing memory cells. Diversity fell and Gini index rose from naive through CM, EM, EMRA.

Both TRBC1 and TRBC2 were covered by a beta constant-region primer of two equimolar oligonucleotides. Four rounds of PCR amplified the ligated cDNA using nested alpha and beta constant-region primers plus SP2. Via MiXCR, TCRdb re-called the UMI-ligation and nested PCR reads, giving one row per CDR3 protein. The repertoire holds 150,000 or so distinct CDR3 sequences, with approximately 22% as singletons. The CDR3 extends over 15 amino acids. V lost 1 base, J lost 3 bases, and 4 bases stayed unmatched. Remarks on this clonotype: What it binds is not known.

The clonotype was recovered from a human donor in good health. Sequencing used naive CD4+ T cells from blood. The chain couples TRBV12-3 or TRBV12-4 to TRBJ1-1; TRBD1 matches at 8 bases. The CDR3, as DNA: TGTGCCAGCAGTTTAGGTGGACAGGGAGACACTGAAGCTTTCTTT. Its protein product is CASSLGGQGDTEAFF.